These T cell receptor beta chains were read from a single sample in a study of CD8 T cells in Susac syndrome. From the immunoSEQ multiplex PCR reads, TCRdb called clonotypes with MiXCR, one entry per CDR3 protein. The data hold about 60,000 distinct CDR3 sequences, with just over 90% observed a single time. Sample: CD8+ T cells from PBMCs. These receptors all come from a human donor in good health. The CDR3 runs from the conserved cysteine through the conserved F or W. Fields, in order: J gene, D gene, clone size, V gene, CDR3 protein, CDR3 DNA. The D gene is left open where the match is weak. The size of a clone is reported for some rows only, either as once, few or many, or as a class for expanded clones.

J: TRBJ2-1
D: TRBD2
size: NA
V: TRBV7-3
CDR3: CASSLSSGGADEQFF
DNA: TGTGCCAGCAGCTTATCTAGCGGGGGGGCCGATGAGCAGTTCTTC

J: TRBJ2-7
D: NA
size: few
V: TRBV11-2
CDR3: CASSLAGRISYEQYF
DNA: TGTGCCAGCAGCTTAGCCGGCCGGATCTCCTACGAGCAGTACTTC

J: TRBJ1-6
D: NA
size: few
V: TRBV5-1
CDR3: CASSWTEDSPLHF
DNA: TGCGCCAGCAGCTGGACAGAGGACTCACCCCTCCACTTT

J: TRBJ1-1
D: NA
size: NA
V: TRBV29-1
CDR3: CSVEREPGDEAFF
DNA: TGCAGCGTTGAACGGGAACCAGGGGATGAAGCTTTCTTT

J: TRBJ2-1
D: NA
size: NA
V: TRBV19
CDR3: CASSIRIQSTEQFF
DNA: TGTGCCAGTAGTATAAGAATACAGAGTACTGAGCAGTTCTTC

J: TRBJ2-5
D: NA
size: NA
V: TRBV11-2
CDR3: CASSSTGQETQYF
DNA: TGTGCCAGCAGCTCTACAGGACAAGAGACCCAGTACTTC

J: TRBJ1-1
D: TRBD1
size: NA
V: TRBV4-3
CDR3: CASSQAYRGLNTEAFF
DNA: TGCGCCAGCAGCCAAGCCTACAGGGGCCTGAACACTGAAGCTTTCTTT

J: TRBJ1-1
D: NA
size: NA
V: TRBV6-5
CDR3: CASMYQGVDTEAFF
DNA: TGTGCCAGCATGTACCAGGGAGTGGACACTGAAGCTTTCTTT

J: TRBJ1-5
D: NA
size: NA
V: TRBV4-1
CDR3: CASSQVTGNQPQHF
DNA: TGCGCCAGCAGCCAAGTGACCGGGAATCAGCCCCAGCATTTT

J: TRBJ2-1
D: NA
size: NA
V: TRBV5-6
CDR3: CASSFERSTYNEQFF
DNA: TGTGCCAGCAGCTTCGAGAGATCAACCTACAATGAGCAGTTCTTC

J: TRBJ2-1
D: NA
size: NA
V: TRBV11-2
CDR3: CASSSLVGRAYNEQFF
DNA: TGTGCCAGCAGCTCACTCGTGGGCCGGGCCTACAATGAGCAGTTCTTC

J: TRBJ2-2
D: TRBD1
size: NA
V: TRBV11-1
CDR3: CASSLVTGTGASGELFF
DNA: TGTGCCAGCAGCTTAGTCACCGGGACAGGGGCCTCCGGGGAGCTGTTTTTT

J: TRBJ2-7
D: NA
size: NA
V: TRBV7-2
CDR3: CASSLPPGVGLSSYEQYF
DNA: TGTGCCAGCAGCTTACCCCCCGGGGTAGGGCTAAGCTCCTACGAGCAGTACTTC

J: TRBJ2-7
D: NA
size: NA
V: TRBV11-2
CDR3: CASSLAGGLSEQYF
DNA: TGTGCCAGCAGCTTAGCGGGGGGCCTATCGGAGCAGTACTTC

J: TRBJ2-1
D: TRBD1
size: NA
V: TRBV6-6
CDR3: CASSRDRGRNEQFF
DNA: TGTGCCAGCAGTAGGGACAGGGGGCGCAATGAGCAGTTCTTC

J: TRBJ2-3
D: TRBD1
size: NA
V: TRBV7-2
CDR3: CASSLEGAGTTDTQYF
DNA: TGTGCCAGCAGCTTAGAGGGGGCAGGGACCACAGATACGCAGTATTTT

J: TRBJ2-1
D: NA
size: NA
V: TRBV3-1
CDR3: CASSQERPYNEQFF
DNA: TGTGCCAGCAGCCAAGAAAGACCCTACAATGAGCAGTTCTTC

J: TRBJ1-2
D: NA
size: NA
V: TRBV30
CDR3: CAWTLRTPGYTF
DNA: TGTGCCTGGACCCTTCGAACCCCTGGCTACACCTTC

J: TRBJ2-3
D: TRBD2
size: once
V: TRBV4-3
CDR3: CASSPGLAGGPGTDTQYF
DNA: TGCGCCAGCAGCCCAGGACTAGCGGGGGGGCCTGGCACAGATACGCAGTATTTT

J: TRBJ1-2
D: TRBD1
size: NA
V: TRBV5-1
CDR3: CASSSGGRSYGYTF
DNA: TGCGCCAGCAGCTCAGGGGGTAGGAGCTATGGCTACACCTTC

J: TRBJ2-7
D: NA
size: NA
V: TRBV27
CDR3: CASKVAGTESYEQYF
DNA: TGTGCCAGCAAGGTGGCGGGGACAGAATCCTACGAGCAGTACTTC

J: TRBJ2-7
D: NA
size: once
V: TRBV20-1
CDR3: CSGGGLTETRDEQYF
DNA: TGCAGTGGAGGGGGTCTAACAGAGACCCGGGACGAGCAGTACTTC